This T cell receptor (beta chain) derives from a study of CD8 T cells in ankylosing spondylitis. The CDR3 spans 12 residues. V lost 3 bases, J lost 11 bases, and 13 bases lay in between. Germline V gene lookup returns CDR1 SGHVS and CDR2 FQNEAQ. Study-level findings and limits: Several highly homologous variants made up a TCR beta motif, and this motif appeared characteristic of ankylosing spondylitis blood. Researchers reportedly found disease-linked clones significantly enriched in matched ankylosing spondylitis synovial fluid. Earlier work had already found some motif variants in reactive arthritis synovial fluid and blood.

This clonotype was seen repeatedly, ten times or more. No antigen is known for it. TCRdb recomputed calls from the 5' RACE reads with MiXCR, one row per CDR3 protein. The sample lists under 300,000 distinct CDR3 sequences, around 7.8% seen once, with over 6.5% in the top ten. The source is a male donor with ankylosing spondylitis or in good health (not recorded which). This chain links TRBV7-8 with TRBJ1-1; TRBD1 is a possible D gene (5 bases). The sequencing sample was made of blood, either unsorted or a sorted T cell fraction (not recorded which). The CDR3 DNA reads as TGTGCCAGCAGCTTCTTACGGGGGGAGGCTTTCTTT. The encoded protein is CASSFLRGEAFF.